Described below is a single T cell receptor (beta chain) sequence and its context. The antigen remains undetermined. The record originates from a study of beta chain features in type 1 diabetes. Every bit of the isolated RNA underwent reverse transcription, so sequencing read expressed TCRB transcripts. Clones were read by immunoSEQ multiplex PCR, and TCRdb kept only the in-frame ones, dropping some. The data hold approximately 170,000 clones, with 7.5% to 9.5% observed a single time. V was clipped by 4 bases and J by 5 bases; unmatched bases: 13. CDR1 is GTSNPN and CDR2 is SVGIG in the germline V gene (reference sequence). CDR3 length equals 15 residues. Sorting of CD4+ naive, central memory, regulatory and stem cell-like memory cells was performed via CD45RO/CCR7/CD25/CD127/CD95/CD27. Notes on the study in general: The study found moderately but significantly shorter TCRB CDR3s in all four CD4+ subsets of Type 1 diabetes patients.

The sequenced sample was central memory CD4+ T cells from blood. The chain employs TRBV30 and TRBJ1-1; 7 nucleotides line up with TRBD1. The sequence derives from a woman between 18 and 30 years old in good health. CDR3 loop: CAWNRGEGARTEAFF. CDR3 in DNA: TGTGCCTGGAATAGGGGCGAGGGGGCAAGAACTGAAGCTTTCTTT.